This is a list of T cell receptor beta chains from one sample in a study of a mutant IDH1 vaccine in newly diagnosed glioma. Antigen specificity for these receptors is unknown. Data came from immunoSEQ multiplex PCR; TCRdb stores just in-frame clones and leaves some out. This table has about 46,000 clones, about 92% appearing once. This material consisted of PBMCs, taken from a glioma patient whose treatment included an IDH1 peptide vaccine. The source of these receptors is a man between 45 and 60 years old with glioma. Each CDR3 is given with its conserved first and last residue. A D gene is named only where the DNA matches it firmly. The size of a clone is reported for some rows only, either as once, few or many, or as a class for expanded clones.

clone size | J gene | V gene | D gene | CDR3 DNA | CDR3 protein
- | TRBJ2-2 | TRBV15 | - | TGTGCCACCAGCAGAGTTGGGGACTCCTGGGGGGAGCTGTTTTTT | CATSRVGDSWGELFF
- | TRBJ1-2 | TRBV19 | - | TGTGCCAGTAGTGCCAGCCCTGGGCGGGACGGCTACACCTTC | CASSASPGRDGYTF
- | TRBJ2-5 | TRBV5-1 | - | TGCGCCAGCAGATTGCCAGGGGGGCAAGAGACCCAGTACTTC | CASRLPGGQETQYF
- | TRBJ1-2 | TRBV28 | TRBD1 | TGTGCCAGCGGAACAGGGGGCGCATGGAATGGCTACACCTTC | CASGTGGAWNGYTF
- | TRBJ1-4 | TRBV5-1 | - | TGCGCCAGCAGCCGCCTTCGGGGGAACGAAAAACTGTTTTTT | CASSRLRGNEKLFF
- | TRBJ2-6 | TRBV5-8 | - | TGTGCCAGCAGCTTGGGGGTTGAGGTTTTCTCTGGGGCCAACGTCCTGACTTTC | CASSLGVEVFSGANVLTF
- | TRBJ2-7 | TRBV5-6 | TRBD2 | TGTGCCAGCAGCCCCCCACTAGCGGGAGATGGGGAGCAGTACTTC | CASSPPLAGDGEQYF
- | TRBJ1-4 | TRBV7-2 | TRBD1 | TGTGCCAGCAGCTTATGGGTCGTGGGGACAGGGGGTGAAAAACTGTTTTTT | CASSLWVVGTGGEKLFF
once | TRBJ1-5 | TRBV19 | - | TGTGCCAGTAGTATTTCCAGGGCTAATCAGCCCCAGCATTTT | CASSISRANQPQHF
- | TRBJ2-7 | TRBV27 | TRBD1 | TGTGCCAGCGGACAGGGAATGGGCTACGAGCAGTACTTC | CASGQGMGYEQYF
- | TRBJ1-2 | TRBV29-1 | - | TGCAGCGTCGGCTCGGACACCTATGGCTACACCTTC | CSVGSDTYGYTF
- | TRBJ2-2 | TRBV5-6 | - | TGTGCCAGCAGCTTGGGGTCCGGGCTGAACACCGGGGAGCTGTTTTTT | CASSLGSGLNTGELFF
- | TRBJ1-1 | TRBV7-8 | - | TGTGCCAGCAGACCTTATATGAACACTGAAGCTTTCTTT | CASRPYMNTEAFF
- | TRBJ2-1 | TRBV7-8 | - | TGTGCCAGCAGCTTACCCAAGCGGGCGATCTACAATGAGCAGTTCTTC | CASSLPKRAIYNEQFF
- | TRBJ2-6 | TRBV5-1 | - | TGCGCCAGCAGCATAGGACCGGCTGGGGCCAACGTCCTGACTTTC | CASSIGPAGANVLTF
- | TRBJ2-7 | TRBV7-9 | TRBD2 | TGTGCCAGCAGCAGTACCACCGGGACTAGCGGCTTCTACGAGCAGTACTTC | CASSSTTGTSGFYEQYF
- | TRBJ1-2 | TRBV10-3 | - | TGTGCCATCAGGACTGCTAACTATGGCTACACCTTC | CAIRTANYGYTF
once | TRBJ1-2 | TRBV7-2 | - | TGTGCCAGCAGGGGCGGGCTGTCCTATGGCTACACCTTC | CASRGGLSYGYTF
- | TRBJ1-1 | TRBV2 | - | TGTGCCAGCAACCCCTGGAACACTGAAGCTTTCTTT | CASNPWNTEAFF
- | TRBJ1-6 | TRBV7-2 | - | TGTGCCAGCAAAAGCAGGGGAAACTCCTATAATTCACCCCTCCACTTT | CASKSRGNSYNSPLHF
- | TRBJ2-2 | TRBV29-1 | - | TGCAGCGTTGAGGCTCAGGACACCGGGGAGCTGTTTTTT | CSVEAQDTGELFF
- | TRBJ1-1 | TRBV10-1 | TRBD1 | TGCGCCAGCAGTGACACCGGGACAGGGGTCACTGAAGCTTTCTTT | CASSDTGTGVTEAFF
- | TRBJ2-5 | TRBV25-1 | - | TGTGCCAGCAGTGAATCTCCGGGCCAAGAGACCCAGTACTTC | CASSESPGQETQYF
- | TRBJ1-6 | TRBV5-4 | - | TGTGCCAGCAGCTTAGAGGTCGGCCGACCCCTCCACTTT | CASSLEVGRPLHF
- | TRBJ2-3 | TRBV7-6 | TRBD1 | TGTGCCAGCAGCAACAAACCGGGACAGGGGCTCACAGATACGCAGTATTTT | CASSNKPGQGLTDTQYF
- | TRBJ2-5 | TRBV19 | - | TGTGCCAGTAGTATGACTCCGGGACGAAACCAAGAGACCCAGTACTTC | CASSMTPGRNQETQYF
- | TRBJ2-5 | TRBV6-1 | - | TGTGCCAGCAGTGGGACAGAAGAGACCCAGTACTTC | CASSGTEETQYF
- | TRBJ1-3 | TRBV7-9 | - | TGTGCCACAGCGTTGCCCAGACAGGGAAACACCATATATTTT | CATALPRQGNTIYF
- | TRBJ2-7 | TRBV6-5 | - | TGTGCCAGCAGTTACGGAGACAGCTCCTACGAGCAGTACTTC | CASSYGDSSYEQYF
- | TRBJ1-1 | TRBV30 | TRBD1 | TGTGCCTGGAGCCGACAGGGGAAGGGCACTGAAGCTTTCTTT | CAWSRQGKGTEAFF
few | TRBJ2-1 | TRBV6-4 | TRBD2 | TGTGCCAGCAGTGACTCCGCGGGGGGGAACAATGAGCAGTTCTTC | CASSDSAGGNNEQFF
- | TRBJ1-4 | TRBV27 | TRBD1 | TGTGCCAGCAGCCCTGACAGGGGTGAAAAACTGTTTTTT | CASSPDRGEKLFF
- | TRBJ2-1 | TRBV5-6 | TRBD2 | TGTGCCAGCAGCCCCGGACTAGCGGGGGATGAGCAGTTCTTC | CASSPGLAGDEQFF
few | TRBJ2-2 | TRBV5-4 | TRBD2 | TGTGCCAGCAGCCCCCAAAGCGGGAGGAGGTCCGGGGAGCTGTTTTTT | CASSPQSGRRSGELFF
- | TRBJ2-5 | TRBV6-5 | - | TGTGCCAGCAAGCGGAGGGGTGAGACCCAGTACTTC | CASKRRGETQYF
once | TRBJ2-7 | TRBV4-1 | - | TGCGCCAGCAGCCAAAGAGCAGGATCCTACGAGCAGTACTTC | CASSQRAGSYEQYF
- | TRBJ2-7 | TRBV5-4 | - | TGTGCCAGCAGCGCGCCGGGCTCCTACGAGCAGTACTTC | CASSAPGSYEQYF
- | TRBJ1-4 | TRBV30 | - | TGTGCCTGGTTCCCGGGACACCTCTTAGCAACTAATGAAAAACTGTTTTTT | CAWFPGHLLATNEKLFF
- | TRBJ2-2 | TRBV9 | - | TGTGCCAGCAGCGTAGTGTCAGGGGCAAGCACCGGGGAGCTGTTTTTT | CASSVVSGASTGELFF
- | TRBJ2-2 | TRBV10-1 | - | TGCGCCAGCAGGTCCGGGAGCACCGGGGAGCTGTTTTTT | CASRSGSTGELFF
- | TRBJ1-1 | TRBV6-5 | - | TGTGCCAGCAGGGCAGGGGCCTTGAACACTGAAGCTTTCTTT | CASRAGALNTEAFF
- | TRBJ1-2 | TRBV27 | TRBD1 | TGTGCCAGCTCACGGACAGGGGGCGCGATTACCTTC | CASSRTGGAITF
- | TRBJ2-3 | TRBV28 | - | TGTGCCAGCCTTTCGGAGAGCACAGATACGCAGTATTTT | CASLSESTDTQYF
- | TRBJ1-5 | TRBV9 | - | TGTGCCAGCAGCCCGGGGGGTTCTGCTCAGCCCCAGCATTTT | CASSPGGSAQPQHF
- | TRBJ1-1 | TRBV30 | - | TGTGCCTGGAGTGGGGTCACTGAAGCTTTCTTT | CAWSGVTEAFF
- | TRBJ1-5 | TRBV5-5 | - | TGTGCCAGCAGCTTCCTGGGGCACGCAGATCAGCCCCAGCATTTT | CASSFLGHADQPQHF
- | TRBJ1-5 | TRBV7-9 | - | TGTGCCAGCAGCCCGTTAAACGGGCATCAGCCCCAGCATTTT | CASSPLNGHQPQHF